These 15 T cell receptor beta chains were all obtained from the same sample, sequenced in a study of identical twins. Via MiXCR, TCRdb re-called the 5' RACE reads, giving one row per CDR3 protein. The top ten clones hold 0.27% of a sample with about 1.7 million distinct CDR3 sequences, about 30% of them seen once. The sequencing sample was made of cord blood. These receptor sequences come from a newborn girl in good health.

This clonotype was counted many times. The V and J genes are TRBV6-6 and TRBJ1-2, with D possibly TRBD1 on 6 matching bases. The CDR3 covers 15 residues. V gave up 2 bases and J gave up 4 bases, with 14 bases separating them. Looked up from germline, CDR1 is MNHNY and CDR2 is SVGAGI (reference sequence). The CDR3 DNA reads TGTGCCAGCAGTTACGGCGAGGGGGATAGCTATGGCTACACCTTC. Translating it yields CASSYGEGDSYGYTF.

V gene TRBV5-1 combines with J gene TRBJ2-3; 12 bases are a match to TRBD2. In germline, CDR1 is SGHRS, CDR2 YFSETQ. The CDR3 loop spans 15 amino acids. V lost 4 bases, J lost 6 bases, and 6 bases stayed unmatched. CDR3 in amino acids: CASSNGLAGLDTQYF. The DNA for the CDR3 is TGCGCCAGCAGCAACGGACTAGCGGGATTGGATACGCAGTATTTT.

V gene TRBV3-1 combines with J gene TRBJ1-5, with TRBD1 matching 9 bases. The V gene's germline CDR1 is LGHDT and CDR2 YNNKEL (reference sequence). After removal of 4 bases from V and 2 bases from J, the junction contained 6 bases not matched to a gene. This CDR3 comprises 16 residues. The CDR3, as DNA: TGTGCCAGCAGCCCCCGGGACAGGGTTGGCAATCAGCCCCAGCATTTT. Its translation is CASSPRDRVGNQPQHF.

The chain carries TRBV30 and TRBJ1-2; 7 bases agree with TRBD1. Germline CDR1 is GTSNPN and CDR2 is SVGIG (reference sequence). The J segment lost 8 bases and the V segment lost 2 bases, leaving 14 bases of the junction unmatched. This CDR3 region has 15 residues. The CDR3 DNA reads as TGTGCCTGGAGTAAGGGACAGCCATTTTTCTACGGCTACACCTTC. Amino acids: CAWSKGQPFFYGYTF.

The rearrangement joins TRBV20-1 to TRBJ2-7, with 7 bases fitting TRBD2. The CDR3 loop spans 15 amino acids. V shed 6 bases and J 3 bases; nucleotides not matched to a gene: 14. Looked up from germline, CDR1 is DFQATT and CDR2 is SNEGSKA (reference sequence). The CDR3 bases are TGCAGTGCCCCAGACTCGAGCGGACTAGGCTACGAGCAGTACTTC. Amino acids: CSAPDSSGLGYEQYF.

This chain connects TRBV20-1 to TRBJ1-1; D is unclear. This CDR3 contains 14 residues. V lost 2 bases and J 4 bases, leaving 14 bases between the germline ends. The germline V gene encodes CDR1 DFQATT and CDR2 SNEGSKA (reference sequence). This CDR3 reads CSARRHRVPTEAFF. The CDR3, as DNA: TGCAGTGCTAGACGCCACAGAGTACCCACTGAAGCTTTCTTT.

The chain uses TRBV15 and TRBJ2-3; D call uncertain. The germline CDR1 and CDR2 sequences are LNHNV and YYDKDF (reference sequence). Trimming stripped 0 bases from V and 6 bases from J, with 7 bases between. This CDR3 has 13 amino acids. DNA of the CDR3: TGTGCCACCAGCAGAGAAGCAGAGGATACGCAGTATTTT. It translates to CATSREAEDTQYF.

At least ten counts were recorded for this clonotype. CDR3 in DNA: TGTGCCATCAGTGCCACGACAGTTCGGCACGATGAGCAGTTCTTC. Protein sequence: CAISATTVRHDEQFF. The chain has TRBV10-3 and TRBJ2-1; D may be TRBD1 (5 bases). CDR1 and CDR2 from the germline V gene are ENHRY and SYGVKD. The CDR3 has 15 amino acids. V dropped 4 bases and J dropped 8 bases, with 18 bases sitting between them.

Only a few counts were recorded for this clonotype. V is TRBV7-9 and J is TRBJ1-4; possible D gene TRBD1, 5 bases. Germline assignment: CDR1 SEHNR and CDR2 FQNEAQ (reference sequence). CDR3 length equals 16 residues. Trimming shortened V by 2 bases and J by 5 bases, and 15 bases separated the two germline ends. As DNA, the CDR3 is TGTGCCAGCAGCTTATCGGTGCGGGGGACCAATGAAAAACTGTTTTTT. It translates to CASSLSVRGTNEKLFF.

Comments on this clonotype: One end of the junction fails to match germline, which may point to a read error. This sequence joins TRBV7-7 and TRBJ2-7, with 15 bases aligning to TRBD2. The CDR3 runs 16 residues. Germline V gives CDR1 SSHAT, CDR2 FNYEAQ (reference sequence). Here the CDR3 DNA reads TGTGCTAGCAGCTGGACTAGCGGGAGGGCGGTCTACGAGCAGTACTTC. Translating it yields CASSWTSGRAVYEQYF.

Only a few counts were recorded for this clonotype. The chain couples TRBV4-1 to TRBJ1-2; the D gene is possibly TRBD1 (6 bases). Germline V gives CDR1 MGHRA, CDR2 YSYEKL. The CDR3 is 15 amino acids. V was trimmed by 0 bases and J by 8 bases, leaving 16 bases between them. The CDR3 reads CASSQDRVAGAGYTF. CDR3 coding DNA: TGCGCCAGCAGCCAAGATCGGGTCGCGGGGGCAGGCTACACCTTC.

In its sample, this clonotype was seen a few times. This chain joins TRBV27 and TRBJ2-1, with D unclear. Trimming took off 2 bases at V and 5 bases at J, with 13 bases between the two ends. The CDR3 is 15 amino acids. Germline V gene data show CDR1 as MNHEY and CDR2 as SMNVEV (reference sequence). The CDR3 nucleotides read TGTGCCAGCAGTTTACGTCGGGTACATGACAATGAGCAGTTCTTC. Protein sequence: CASSLRRVHDNEQFF.

This sequence joins TRBV19 and TRBJ1-5; no clear D gene. CDR3 length equals 14 residues. The germline V gene has CDR1 LNHDA and CDR2 SQIVND (reference sequence). V was trimmed by 3 bases and J by 3 bases, leaving 9 bases between them. CDR3 in DNA: TGTGCCAGTAGTATTGGGCACTCCAATCAGCCCCAGCATTTT. Amino acid sequence: CASSIGHSNQPQHF.

The chain recombines TRBV5-1 with TRBJ2-1, with 10 bases that match TRBD1. V trimming: 0 bases; J trimming: 3 bases; junction bases outside the gene matches: 3. Per the germline V gene, CDR1 is SGHRS and CDR2 is YFSETQ. CDR3 length: 16 amino acids. The DNA for the CDR3 is TGCGCCAGCAGCTTGGGGGGACAGGGGATCTACAATGAGCAGTTCTTC. As protein: CASSLGGQGIYNEQFF.

V usage is TRBV7-2 and J usage is TRBJ2-3, with 10 bases lining up with TRBD2. Germline CDR1 reads SGHTA; CDR2 reads FQGNSA. The CDR3 has 14 amino acids. V lost 6 bases, J lost 6 bases, and 6 bases stayed unmatched. The CDR3 coding sequence is TGTGCCAGCAGGAGCGGGGGGGTAACGGATACGCAGTATTTT. Amino acids: CASRSGGVTDTQYF.